One TCR beta chain is described in this entry. Amplification of TCR beta CDR3 regions was performed using RNA transcripts as template. During a first-round RT-PCR of the TCR CDR3, the HTBI primer set was used. TCRdb itself ran the multiplex PCR reads through MiXCR, one entry per CDR3 protein. The data hold some 270,000 distinct CDR3 sequences, with around 26% observed a single time. The germline V gene encodes CDR1 MNHEY and CDR2 SVGAGI. The CDR3 consists of 14 residues. The V gene lost 4 bases and the J gene lost 0 bases, with 10 bases spanning the gap. These data come from a study of T cells in Graves' hyperthyroidism and ophthalmopathy. Study-wide background: Peripheral blood collection took place at initial diagnosis, before any treatment.

Sequencing input: blood. The clonotype originates from a woman aged 40 to 50 with Graves' ophthalmopathy. The chain joins TRBV6-5 to TRBJ2-7; unclear D gene. The CDR3 reads CASSFGRGSYEQYF. The CDR3 coding sequence is TGTGCCAGCAGTTTCGGTCGTGGCTCCTACGAGCAGTACTTC.